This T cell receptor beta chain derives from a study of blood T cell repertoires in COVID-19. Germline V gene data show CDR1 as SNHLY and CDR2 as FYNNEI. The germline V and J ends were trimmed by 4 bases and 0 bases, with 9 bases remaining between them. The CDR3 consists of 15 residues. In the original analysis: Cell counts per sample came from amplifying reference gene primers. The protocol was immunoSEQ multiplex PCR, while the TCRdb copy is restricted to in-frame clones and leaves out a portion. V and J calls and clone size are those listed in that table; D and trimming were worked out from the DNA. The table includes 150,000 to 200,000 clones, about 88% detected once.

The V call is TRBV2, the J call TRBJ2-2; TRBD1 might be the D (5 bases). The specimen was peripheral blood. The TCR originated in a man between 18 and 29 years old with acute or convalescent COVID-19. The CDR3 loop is CASSVGAPNTGELFF. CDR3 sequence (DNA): TGTGCCAGCAGTGTAGGGGCACCGAACACCGGGGAGCTGTTTTTT.